Described below is a single T cell receptor (beta chain) sequence and its context. Looked up from germline, CDR1 is SGHTA and CDR2 is FQGNSA. CDR3 size: 14 residues. The V end lost 4 bases, the J end lost 5 bases, and 14 bases lay between the germline ends. Method: immunoSEQ multiplex PCR; TCRdb's copy keeps in-frame clones and lacks some. The sample carries around 29,000 clones, roughly nine tenths recorded once. This entry is derived from a study of T cell changes during pregnancy in multiple sclerosis. The genes are TRBV7-2 and TRBJ1-1; D might be TRBD1 (5 bases). The clonotype originates from a female donor with multiple sclerosis, enrolled in a pregnancy study. The source was CD4+ T cells from peripheral blood mononuclear cells, collected in the first trimester of pregnancy. The CDR3 coding sequence is TGTGCCAGCAGCTCCAGGGTAAGCAGTACTGAAGCTTTCTTT. Amino acid sequence: CASSSRVSSTEAFF.